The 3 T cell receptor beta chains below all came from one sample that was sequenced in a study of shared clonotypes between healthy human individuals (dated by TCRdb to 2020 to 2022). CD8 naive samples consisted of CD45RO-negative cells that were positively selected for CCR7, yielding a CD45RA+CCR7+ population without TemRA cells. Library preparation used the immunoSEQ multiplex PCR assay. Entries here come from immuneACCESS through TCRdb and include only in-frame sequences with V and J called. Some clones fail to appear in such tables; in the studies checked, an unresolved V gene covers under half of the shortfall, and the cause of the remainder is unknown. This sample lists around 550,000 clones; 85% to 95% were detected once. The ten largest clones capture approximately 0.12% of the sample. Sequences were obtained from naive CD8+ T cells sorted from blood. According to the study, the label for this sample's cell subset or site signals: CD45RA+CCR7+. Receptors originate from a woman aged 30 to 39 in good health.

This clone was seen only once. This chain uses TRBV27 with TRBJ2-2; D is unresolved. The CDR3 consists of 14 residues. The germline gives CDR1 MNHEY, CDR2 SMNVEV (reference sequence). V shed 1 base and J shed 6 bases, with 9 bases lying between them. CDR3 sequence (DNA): TGTGCCAGCAGTTTATATCGTCCGCCCGGGGAGCTGTTTTTT. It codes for CASSLYRPPGELFF.

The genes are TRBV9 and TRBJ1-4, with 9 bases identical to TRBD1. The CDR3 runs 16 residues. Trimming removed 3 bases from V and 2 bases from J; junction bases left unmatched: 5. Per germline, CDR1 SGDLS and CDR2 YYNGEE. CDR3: CASSAGQGTTNEKLFF. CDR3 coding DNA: TGTGCCAGCAGCGCAGGACAGGGGACCACTAATGAAAAACTGTTTTTT.

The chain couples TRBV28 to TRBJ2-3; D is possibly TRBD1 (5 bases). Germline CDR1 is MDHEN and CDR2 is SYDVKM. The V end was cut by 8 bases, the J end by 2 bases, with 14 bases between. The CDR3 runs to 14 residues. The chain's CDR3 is CASGWGYFTDTQYF. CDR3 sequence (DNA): TGTGCCAGCGGATGGGGCTACTTCACAGATACGCAGTATTTT.